A selection of T cell receptor beta chains follows, all from one sample in a study of blood T cell repertoires in COVID-19. Using immunoSEQ multiplex PCR, the repertoire was profiled, and TCRdb retains in-frame clones only, with some absent. The sample includes around 93,000 clones, roughly 87% of them seen just once. The sample taken for sequencing was peripheral blood. The receptors stem from an elderly man with acute or convalescent COVID-19. Both conserved end residues are part of each CDR3. The D gene is left open where the match is weak. Rows give clone size only sometimes, using once, few, many, or a class for an expanded clone.

d_gene: -
j_gene: TRBJ1-2
v_gene: TRBV7-2
abundance: -
CDR3nt: TGTGCCAGCAGCTTAGCGCCGGACTATGGCTACACCTTC
CDR3aa: CASSLAPDYGYTF

d_gene: TRBD2
j_gene: TRBJ2-2
v_gene: TRBV20-1
abundance: -
CDR3nt: TGCAGTGCTAGTGCTGCGGGGGGCACCGGGGAGCTGTTTTTT
CDR3aa: CSASAAGGTGELFF

d_gene: -
j_gene: TRBJ2-4
v_gene: TRBV30
abundance: -
CDR3nt: TGTGCCTGGAGTTTTCAGGACAGAAACATTCAGTACTTC
CDR3aa: CAWSFQDRNIQYF

d_gene: -
j_gene: TRBJ1-3
v_gene: TRBV6-1
abundance: -
CDR3nt: TGTGCCAGCAGTGAAGCGGGGCCTGGAAACACCATATATTTT
CDR3aa: CASSEAGPGNTIYF

d_gene: TRBD2
j_gene: TRBJ2-1
v_gene: TRBV11-3
abundance: -
CDR3nt: TGTGCCAGCAGCCGACGGACTAGCGGGGGGGCGGGCAATGAGCAGTTCTTC
CDR3aa: CASSRRTSGGAGNEQFF

d_gene: TRBD1
j_gene: TRBJ1-5
v_gene: TRBV19
abundance: few
CDR3nt: TGTGCCAGTAGCCTGGGACAGCTCAATCAGCCCCAGCATTTT
CDR3aa: CASSLGQLNQPQHF

d_gene: -
j_gene: TRBJ1-5
v_gene: TRBV9
abundance: -
CDR3nt: TGTGCCAGCAGCCCGCACTCAGGGGCTAATCAGCCCCAGCATTTT
CDR3aa: CASSPHSGANQPQHF

d_gene: -
j_gene: TRBJ1-2
v_gene: TRBV7-8
abundance: -
CDR3nt: TGTGCCAGCAGCCTCGGACAGAATATCTATGGCTACACCTTC
CDR3aa: CASSLGQNIYGYTF

d_gene: TRBD1
j_gene: TRBJ1-2
v_gene: TRBV4-3
abundance: -
CDR3nt: TGCGCCAGCAGCCCTGTCGGGACAGGCAATAACTATGGCTACACCTTC
CDR3aa: CASSPVGTGNNYGYTF

d_gene: TRBD1
j_gene: TRBJ2-5
v_gene: TRBV28
abundance: few
CDR3nt: TGTGCCAGCAGTCCCCAACGGGACAGGGGTGGGCGAGAGACCCAGTACTTC
CDR3aa: CASSPQRDRGGRETQYF

d_gene: TRBD2
j_gene: TRBJ2-4
v_gene: TRBV7-2
abundance: -
CDR3nt: TGTGCCAGCAGCCTGCCTAAGACTAGCGGGAGGACGGACATTCAGTACTTC
CDR3aa: CASSLPKTSGRTDIQYF

d_gene: -
j_gene: TRBJ1-1
v_gene: TRBV5-8
abundance: -
CDR3nt: TGTGCCAGCAGCTTGCCTCAGGGGTGGGGGACTGAAGCTTTCTTT
CDR3aa: CASSLPQGWGTEAFF

d_gene: TRBD2
j_gene: TRBJ2-7
v_gene: TRBV19
abundance: -
CDR3nt: TGTGCCAGTAGTCGGGGGGGAGCGCAGTACTTC
CDR3aa: CASSRGGAQYF

d_gene: TRBD2
j_gene: TRBJ2-2
v_gene: TRBV29-1
abundance: -
CDR3nt: TGCAGCGTTGAAATGCTAGCGGCCGGGGAGCTGTTTTTT
CDR3aa: CSVEMLAAGELFF

d_gene: TRBD1
j_gene: TRBJ1-3
v_gene: TRBV3-1/TRBV3-2
abundance: -
CDR3nt: TGTGCCAGCAGCCGCCTGGGACAGGGGGCTTTAGGGGTATACACCATATATTTT
CDR3aa: CASSRLGQGALGVYTIYF

d_gene: -
j_gene: TRBJ2-5
v_gene: TRBV29-1
abundance: few
CDR3nt: TGCAGCGTTGAAAATGGTGTGGGCCGGGAGACCCAGTACTTC
CDR3aa: CSVENGVGRETQYF

d_gene: TRBD1
j_gene: TRBJ1-1
v_gene: TRBV30
abundance: -
CDR3nt: TGTGCCTGGAGTCTATCGGACAGGGGGGACACTGAAGCTTTCTTT
CDR3aa: CAWSLSDRGDTEAFF

d_gene: TRBD1
j_gene: TRBJ2-1
v_gene: TRBV6-5
abundance: -
CDR3nt: TGTGCCAGCAGTTACTCAAGGGGGCAGGGCAATGAGCAGTTCTTC
CDR3aa: CASSYSRGQGNEQFF

d_gene: -
j_gene: TRBJ2-1
v_gene: TRBV19
abundance: -
CDR3nt: TGTGCCAGTAGTATTACCGGGAGTGGGCGCAATGAGCAGTTCTTC
CDR3aa: CASSITGSGRNEQFF